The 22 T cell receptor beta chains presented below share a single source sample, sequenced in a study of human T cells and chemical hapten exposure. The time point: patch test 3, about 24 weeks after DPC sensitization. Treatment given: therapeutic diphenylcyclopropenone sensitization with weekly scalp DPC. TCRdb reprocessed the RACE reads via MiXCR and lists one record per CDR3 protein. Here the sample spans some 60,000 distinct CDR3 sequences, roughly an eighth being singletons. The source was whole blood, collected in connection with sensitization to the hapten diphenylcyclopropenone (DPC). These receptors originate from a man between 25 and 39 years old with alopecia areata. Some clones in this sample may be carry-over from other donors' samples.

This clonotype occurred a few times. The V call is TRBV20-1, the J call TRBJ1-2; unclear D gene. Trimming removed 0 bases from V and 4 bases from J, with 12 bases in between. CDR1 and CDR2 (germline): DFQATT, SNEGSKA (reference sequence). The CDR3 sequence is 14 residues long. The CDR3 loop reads CSAREEVGGYGYTF. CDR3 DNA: TGCAGTGCTAGAGAGGAGGTCGGTGGCTATGGCTACACCTTC.

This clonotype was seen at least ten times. CDR3 sequence: CATDSGLSSYEQYF. CDR3 nucleotides: TGTGCCACCGACTCGGGCCTAAGCTCCTACGAGCAGTACTTC. The genes are TRBV10-3 and TRBJ2-7; D ambiguous. CDR1 and CDR2 (germline): ENHRY, SYGVKD. The CDR3 extends over 14 amino acids. Trimming took 10 bases from V and 0 from J, leaving 16 bases between them.

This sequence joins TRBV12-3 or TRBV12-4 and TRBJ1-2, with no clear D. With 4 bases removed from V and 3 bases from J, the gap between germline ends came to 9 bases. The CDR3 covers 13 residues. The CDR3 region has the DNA TGTGCCAGCAGTTCCTACCACGACTATGGCTACACCTTC. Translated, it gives CASSSYHDYGYTF.

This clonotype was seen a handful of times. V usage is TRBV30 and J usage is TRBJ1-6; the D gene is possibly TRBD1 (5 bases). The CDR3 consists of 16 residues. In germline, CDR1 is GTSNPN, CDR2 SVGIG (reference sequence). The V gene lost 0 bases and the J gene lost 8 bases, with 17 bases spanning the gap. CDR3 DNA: TGTGCCTGGAGTGTAAGCGGTGCCGGGGGGTATTCACCCCTCCACTTT. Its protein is CAWSVSGAGGYSPLHF.

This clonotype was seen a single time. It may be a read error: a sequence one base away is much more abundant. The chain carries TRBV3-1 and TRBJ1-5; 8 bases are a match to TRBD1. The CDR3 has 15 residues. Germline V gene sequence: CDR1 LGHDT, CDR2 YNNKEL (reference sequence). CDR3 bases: TGTGCCAGCAGCCAAGGCGGGACAGGAAATCGGCCCCAGCATTTT. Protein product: CASSQGGTGNRPQHF.

The CDR3 here is CASSRRQGVSEAFF. DNA of the CDR3: TGTGCCAGCAGCCGCCGACAGGGGGTTAGTGAAGCTTTCTTT. The chain couples TRBV3-1 to TRBJ1-1; TRBD1 matches 9 bases. The germline gives CDR1 LGHDT, CDR2 YNNKEL (reference sequence). The CDR3 is made up of 14 amino acids. The trim removed 4 bases at V and 7 bases at J, leaving 7 bases unmatched.

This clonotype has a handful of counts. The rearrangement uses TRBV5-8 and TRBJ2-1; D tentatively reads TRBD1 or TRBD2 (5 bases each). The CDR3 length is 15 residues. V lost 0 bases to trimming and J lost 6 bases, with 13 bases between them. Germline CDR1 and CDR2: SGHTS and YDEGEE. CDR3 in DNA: TGTGCCAGCAGCTTGGTTCGCGGTGGGGGCAATGAGCAGTTCTTC. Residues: CASSLVRGGGNEQFF. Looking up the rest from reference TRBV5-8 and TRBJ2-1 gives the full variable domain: EAGVTQSPTHLIKTRGQQATLRCSPISGHTSVYWYQQALGLGLQFLLWYDEGEERNRGNFPPRFSGRQFPNYSSELNVNALELEDSALYLCASSLVRGGGNEQFFGPGTRLTVL.

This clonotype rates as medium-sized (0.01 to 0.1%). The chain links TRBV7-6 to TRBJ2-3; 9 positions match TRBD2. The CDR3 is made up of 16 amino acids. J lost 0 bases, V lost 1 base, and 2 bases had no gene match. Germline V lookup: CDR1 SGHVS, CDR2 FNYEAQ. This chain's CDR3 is CASSLVAGASTDTQYF. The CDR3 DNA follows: TGTGCCAGCAGCTTAGTAGCGGGGGCTAGCACAGATACGCAGTATTTT.

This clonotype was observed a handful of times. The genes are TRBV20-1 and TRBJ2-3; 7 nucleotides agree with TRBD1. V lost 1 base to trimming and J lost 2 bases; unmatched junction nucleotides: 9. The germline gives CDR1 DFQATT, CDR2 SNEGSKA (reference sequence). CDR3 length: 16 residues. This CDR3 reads CSARGSVQGNTDTQYF. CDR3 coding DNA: TGCAGTGCTAGAGGGTCGGTACAGGGGAACACAGATACGCAGTATTTT.

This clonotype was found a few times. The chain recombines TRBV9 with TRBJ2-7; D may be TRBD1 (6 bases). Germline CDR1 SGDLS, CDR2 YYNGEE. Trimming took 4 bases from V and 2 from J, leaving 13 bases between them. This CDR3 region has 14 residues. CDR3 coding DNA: TGTGCCAGCAGCCCCTTGAGGGGGACCTACGAGCAGTACTTC. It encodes CASSPLRGTYEQYF.

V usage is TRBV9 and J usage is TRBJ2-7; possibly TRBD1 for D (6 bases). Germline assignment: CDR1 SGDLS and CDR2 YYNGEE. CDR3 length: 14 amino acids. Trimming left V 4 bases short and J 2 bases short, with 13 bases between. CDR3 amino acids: CASSMTDSPYEQYF. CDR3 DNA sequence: TGTGCCAGCAGCATGACGGACAGTCCCTACGAGCAGTACTTC.

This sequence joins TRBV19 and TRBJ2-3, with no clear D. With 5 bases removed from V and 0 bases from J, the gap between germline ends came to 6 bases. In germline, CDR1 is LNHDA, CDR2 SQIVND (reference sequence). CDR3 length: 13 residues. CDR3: CASSLLSTDTQYF. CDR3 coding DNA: TGTGCCAGTAGTCTCCTGAGCACAGATACGCAGTATTTT.

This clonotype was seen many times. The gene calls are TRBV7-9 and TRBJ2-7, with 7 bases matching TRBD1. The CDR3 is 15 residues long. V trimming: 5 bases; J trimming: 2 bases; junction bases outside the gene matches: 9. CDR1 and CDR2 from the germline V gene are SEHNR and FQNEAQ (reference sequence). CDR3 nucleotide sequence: TGTGCCAGCAGCACTAGACAGGGAAGCCCCTACGAGCAGTACTTC. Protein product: CASSTRQGSPYEQYF.

CDR3 sequence reads: CASSYSYRASNQPQHF. Written as DNA, the CDR3 is TGTGCCAGCAGTTACTCATACAGGGCTAGCAATCAGCCCCAGCATTTT. The V and J genes are TRBV6-5 and TRBJ1-5, with a possible D match to TRBD1 (6 bases). The CDR3 spans 16 residues. V lost 0 bases, J lost 0 bases, and 9 bases lay in between. CDR1 and CDR2 (germline): MNHEY, SVGAGI.

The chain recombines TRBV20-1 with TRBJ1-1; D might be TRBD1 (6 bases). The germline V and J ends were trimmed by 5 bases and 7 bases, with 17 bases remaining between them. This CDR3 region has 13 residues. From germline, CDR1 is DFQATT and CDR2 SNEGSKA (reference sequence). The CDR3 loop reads CSAWTVLLNEAFF. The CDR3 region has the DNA TGCAGTGCTTGGACAGTACTCCTGAATGAAGCTTTCTTT.

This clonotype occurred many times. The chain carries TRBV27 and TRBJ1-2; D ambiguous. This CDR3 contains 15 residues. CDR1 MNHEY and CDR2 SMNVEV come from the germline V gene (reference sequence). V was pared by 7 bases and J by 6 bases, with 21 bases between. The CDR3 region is CASTPSMRARDGYTF. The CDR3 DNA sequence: TGTGCCAGCACCCCCAGTATGAGGGCGCGAGATGGCTACACCTTC.

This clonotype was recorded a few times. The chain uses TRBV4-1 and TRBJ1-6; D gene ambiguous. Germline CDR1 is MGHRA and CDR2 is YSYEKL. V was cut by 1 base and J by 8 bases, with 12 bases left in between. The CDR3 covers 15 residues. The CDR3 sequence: CASSQVSERYSPLHF. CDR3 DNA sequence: TGCGCCAGCAGCCAAGTCTCCGAGAGATATTCACCCCTCCACTTT.

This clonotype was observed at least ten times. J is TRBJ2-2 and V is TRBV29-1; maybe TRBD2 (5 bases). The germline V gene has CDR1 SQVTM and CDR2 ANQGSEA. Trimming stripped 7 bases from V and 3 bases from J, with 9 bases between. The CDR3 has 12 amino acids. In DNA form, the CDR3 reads TGCAGCGGGAGGAGAGACACCGGGGAGCTGTTTTTT. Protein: CSGRRDTGELFF.

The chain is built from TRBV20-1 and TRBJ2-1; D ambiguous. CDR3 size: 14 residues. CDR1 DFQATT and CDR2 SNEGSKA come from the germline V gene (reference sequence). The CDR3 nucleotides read TGCACCGTACAAGGCCCCAGTCCTTACAATGAGCAGTTCTTC. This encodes CTVQGPSPYNEQFF.

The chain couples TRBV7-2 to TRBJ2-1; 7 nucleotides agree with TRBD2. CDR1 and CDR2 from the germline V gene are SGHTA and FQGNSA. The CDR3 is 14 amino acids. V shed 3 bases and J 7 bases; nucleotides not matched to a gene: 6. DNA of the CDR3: TGTGCCAGCAGCTTTGGGGGGGTCGGTAATGAGCAGTTCTTC. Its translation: CASSFGGVGNEQFF.

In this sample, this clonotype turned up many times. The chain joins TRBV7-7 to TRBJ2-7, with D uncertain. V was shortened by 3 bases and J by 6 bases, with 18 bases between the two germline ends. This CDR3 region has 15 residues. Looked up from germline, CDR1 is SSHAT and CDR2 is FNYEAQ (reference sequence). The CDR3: CASSFRRPEDCEQYF. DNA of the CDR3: TGTGCCAGCAGCTTTCGGCGGCCGGAAGATTGCGAGCAGTACTTC.

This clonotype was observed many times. The CDR3 sequence is CASAAGTQPQHF. The CDR3 nucleotides read TGTGCTAGTGCCGCAGGGACTCAGCCCCAGCATTTT. The gene calls are TRBV12-5 and TRBJ1-5; possibly TRBD1 for D (5 bases). The CDR3 totals 12 residues. Per germline, CDR1 LGHNT and CDR2 FRNRAP. Between the trimmed V and J ends, which lost 7 bases and 6 bases, there was a span of 10 bases. Drawing the rest from reference TRBV12-5 and TRBJ1-5, the complete variable domain is DARVTQTPRHKVTEMGQEVTMRCQPILGHNTVFWYRQTMMQGLELLAYFRNRAPLDDSGMPKDRFSAEMPDATLATLKIQPSEPRDSAVYFCASAAGTQPQHFGDGTRLSIL.